Below are 25 T cell receptor beta chains sequenced from a single sample in a study of cytomegalovirus exposure and HLA in healthy donors. Data came from immunoSEQ multiplex PCR; TCRdb stores just in-frame clones and leaves some out. The sample comprises 200,000 or so clones, 80% to 90% of which are singletons, and 2.9% rests with the top ten. Sequenced: PBMCs. These receptors all stem from a woman aged 18-29 years in good health and CMV-seronegative.

The chain is built from TRBV11-1 and TRBJ2-2, with no clear D. CDR3 length: 14 amino acids. CDR1 is SGHAT, CDR2 FQDESV, per germline (reference sequence). V dropped 2 bases and J dropped 7 bases, with 11 bases sitting between them. CDR3 coding DNA: TGTGCCAGCAGCTTACGACGGGTCCACGGGGAGCTGTTTTTT. It is translated as CASSLRRVHGELFF.

The chain couples TRBV18 to TRBJ2-7; 8 bases align to TRBD2. The trim removed 6 bases at V and 5 bases at J, leaving 6 bases unmatched. The CDR3 length is 13 residues. Germline CDR1 is KGHSH and CDR2 is LQKENI. CDR3: CASSPPGLDEQYF. The CDR3 DNA sequence: TGTGCCAGCTCGCCCCCGGGACTAGACGAGCAGTACTTC.

Only one count was recorded for this clone. V gene TRBV10-2 combines with J gene TRBJ2-6; the match to TRBD1 covers 7 bases. Trimming removed 7 bases from V and 3 bases from J; junction bases left unmatched: 6. This CDR3 is 15 amino acids long. The germline gives CDR1 WSHSY, CDR2 SAAADI. This CDR3 is CASTSDRVGANVLTF. The CDR3 nucleotides read TGCGCCAGCACTTCAGACAGGGTTGGGGCCAACGTCCTGACTTTC.

The chain has TRBV7-3 and TRBJ2-1; 13 bases agree with TRBD2. The CDR3 sequence is 16 residues long. J lost 9 bases, V lost 4 bases, and 9 bases had no gene match. Germline V lookup: CDR1 SGHTA, CDR2 FQGTGA. The CDR3 sequence: CASSSSAGLAGTEQFF. CDR3 nucleotide sequence: TGTGCCAGCAGCTCCTCAGCGGGACTAGCGGGAACTGAGCAGTTCTTC.

The rearrangement uses TRBV21-1 and TRBJ2-2; the tabulated D call, TRBD2, remains unverified against the DNA. TRBV21-1 is annotated as a pseudogene. The CDR3 runs 16 residues. As DNA, the CDR3 is TGTGCCACTAGATACAAGGGGGGAGGGGACACCGGGGAGCTGTTTTTT. It codes for CATRYKGGGDTGELFF.

V is TRBV11-2 and J is TRBJ1-1, with D tentatively TRBD1 (6 bases). With 5 bases removed from V and 0 bases from J, the gap between germline ends came to 16 bases. Germline values: CDR1 SGHAT, CDR2 FQNNGV. There are 16 residues in the CDR3. CDR3 protein: CASSRGPGAMNTEAFF. The CDR3 bases are TGTGCCAGCAGCCGCGGACCAGGGGCAATGAACACTGAAGCTTTCTTT.

The chain is built from TRBV2 and TRBJ2-3; 12 bases are a match to TRBD2. Germline lookup yields CDR1 SNHLY and CDR2 FYNNEI. CDR3 length equals 16 residues. V was pared by 3 bases and J by 4 bases, with 5 bases of the junction left unmatched. The CDR3 protein is CASSELAGGPSDTQYF. The CDR3 DNA sequence: TGTGCCAGCAGTGAGCTAGCGGGAGGGCCATCAGATACGCAGTATTTT.

The chain couples TRBV7-2 to TRBJ2-7, with 9 positions matching TRBD2. The V segment lost 2 bases and the J segment 1 base; nucleotides outside the gene matches: 9. The CDR3 is 17 residues long. Germline CDR1 reads SGHTA; CDR2 reads FQGNSA. In nucleotides, the CDR3 is TGTGCCAGCAGCTTACGTCTAGCGGGAATTGAATCCTACGAGCAGTACTTC. Translated, it gives CASSLRLAGIESYEQYF.

The V call is TRBV2, the J call TRBJ2-5, with 7 bases aligning to TRBD1. V was clipped by 3 bases and J by 4 bases; unmatched bases: 11. The germline CDR1 and CDR2 sequences are SNHLY and FYNNEI. The CDR3 is 16 residues long. CDR3 residues: CASSDGQAPGRETQYF. CDR3 nucleotide sequence: TGTGCCAGCAGTGACGGACAGGCGCCAGGGAGAGAGACCCAGTACTTC.

The chain couples TRBV5-6 to TRBJ2-7; 13 bases agree with TRBD2. Germline V gives CDR1 SGHDT, CDR2 YYEEEE. V dropped 4 bases and J dropped 6; count of bases not matched to a gene: 7. This CDR3 contains 15 residues. This CDR3 is CASSPLTSGRGEQYF. In nucleotides, the CDR3 is TGTGCCAGCAGCCCCCTCACTAGCGGGAGGGGCGAGCAGTACTTC.

The rearrangement uses TRBV28 and TRBJ1-1; D is undetermined. Germline V gives CDR1 MDHEN, CDR2 SYDVKM. V dropped 2 bases and J dropped 5 bases, with 6 bases sitting between them. This CDR3 comprises 12 residues. The CDR3 sequence is CASSLRVTEAFF. The CDR3 bases are TGTGCCAGCAGTTTACGGGTTACTGAAGCTTTCTTT.

V is TRBV5-6 and J is TRBJ2-7; TRBD2 aligns across 12 bases. Trimming took 0 bases from V and 2 from J; bases not matched to a gene: 3. Germline assignment: CDR1 SGHDT and CDR2 YYEEEE. The CDR3 spans 16 residues. CDR3 DNA sequence: TGTGCCAGCAGCTTGGGGACTAGCGGGGTAACCTACGAGCAGTACTTC. This sequence encodes CASSLGTSGVTYEQYF.

V gene TRBV19 combines with J gene TRBJ1-2, with TRBD1 identical over 9 bases. V was pared by 3 bases and J by 3 bases, with 5 bases of the junction left unmatched. The CDR3 sequence is 15 residues long. CDR1 and CDR2 from the germline V gene are LNHDA and SQIVND (reference sequence). The CDR3: CASSIPGQGYYGYTF. The CDR3, as DNA: TGTGCCAGTAGTATTCCGGGACAGGGATACTATGGCTACACCTTC. Using reference TRBV19 and TRBJ1-2 for the parts outside the CDR3, the full variable domain is DGGITQSPKYLFRKEGQNVTLSCEQNLNHDAMYWYRQDPGQGLRLIYYSQIVNDFQKGDIAEGYSVSREKKESFPLTVTSAQKNPTAFYLCASSIPGQGYYGYTFGSGTRLTVV.

The chain couples TRBV4-3 to TRBJ2-5, with TRBD2 identical over 10 bases. Germline CDR1 is LGHNA and CDR2 is YSLEER. The length of the CDR3 is 15 residues. The ends lost 4 bases at V and 4 bases at J; junction bases unmatched: 6. CDR3 coding DNA: TGCGCCAGCAGCCGGTCAGCGGGAGGGCCAGAGACCCAGTACTTC. This sequence encodes CASSRSAGGPETQYF.

J is TRBJ1-4 and V is TRBV15; the D gene is possibly TRBD1 (6 bases). The germline CDR1 and CDR2 sequences are LNHNV and YYDKDF (reference sequence). The CDR3 totals 15 residues. V was pared by 0 bases and J by 3 bases, with 8 bases between. The CDR3 sequence is CATSREGGPNEKLFF. The CDR3 coding sequence is TGTGCCACCAGCAGAGAGGGGGGGCCTAATGAAAAACTGTTTTTT.

The chain carries TRBV5-1 and TRBJ2-1; 8 nucleotides line up with TRBD2. The germline V gene encodes CDR1 SGHRS and CDR2 YFSETQ. The CDR3 runs to 16 residues. Losses at the gene ends were 2 bases for V and 2 bases for J; bases not matched to a gene: 6. The CDR3 DNA follows: TGCGCCAGCAGCTTAAGCGGGAGCGTCGCCTACAATGAGCAGTTCTTC. As protein: CASSLSGSVAYNEQFF.

The chain combines TRBV5-6 with TRBJ2-3, with D tentatively TRBD1 (7 bases). Germline loops: CDR1 SGHDT, CDR2 YYEEEE. The ends were cut back, 0 bases at V and 2 bases at J, with 19 bases in the middle. CDR3 size: 18 residues. CDR3: CASSLAQEGDSNTDTQYF. CDR3 DNA: TGTGCCAGCAGCTTGGCCCAGGAGGGGGACAGCAACACAGATACGCAGTATTTT.

This clone was counted a single time. The chain combines TRBV7-3 with TRBJ2-2, with 7 bases aligning to TRBD2. There are 16 residues in the CDR3. J lost 5 bases, V lost 0 bases, and 6 bases had no gene match. The germline V gene has CDR1 SGHTA and CDR2 FQGTGA. The chain's CDR3 is CASSLTGGSVTGELFF. The CDR3 DNA is TGTGCCAGCAGCTTAACGGGGGGGTCAGTAACCGGGGAGCTGTTTTTT.

V is TRBV5-6 and J is TRBJ1-1; the D is unclear. The germline gives CDR1 SGHDT, CDR2 YYEEEE. CDR3 length equals 11 residues. V shed 4 bases and J shed 5 bases, with 6 bases lying between them. The CDR3 protein is CASSIGTEAFF. CDR3 DNA sequence: TGTGCCAGCAGCATCGGTACTGAAGCTTTCTTT.

This rearrangement joins TRBV28 to TRBJ2-5, with TRBD1 identical over 11 bases. V shed 3 bases, J shed 5 bases, and the junction held 8 bases outside the gene matches. This CDR3 is 16 amino acids long. Germline V gene sequence: CDR1 MDHEN, CDR2 SYDVKM. CDR3 DNA: TGTGCCAGCAGTTTTGTCGGACAGGGGGCTTTGGAGACCCAGTACTTC. It translates to CASSFVGQGALETQYF.

The chain uses TRBV5-6 and TRBJ2-7; 9 bases are a match to TRBD1. The germline gives CDR1 SGHDT, CDR2 YYEEEE. The CDR3 is 15 amino acids. After removal of 3 bases from V and 5 bases from J, the junction contained 9 bases not matched to a gene. The CDR3 DNA follows: TGTGCCAGCAGCTCTTTCCGGGACAGGGTGGACGAGCAGTACTTC. Its translation is CASSSFRDRVDEQYF.

V usage is TRBV4-2 and J usage is TRBJ2-1; D gene unclear. V gave up 0 bases and J gave up 0 bases, with 6 bases separating them. The V gene's germline CDR1 is LGHNA and CDR2 YNFKEQ. This CDR3 spans 15 amino acids. This CDR3 reads CASSQDASSYNEQFF. In nucleotides, the CDR3 is TGTGCCAGCAGCCAAGACGCGAGCTCCTACAATGAGCAGTTCTTC.

The J gene is TRBJ1-1, the V gene TRBV2, with 7 positions matching TRBD1. CDR1 and CDR2 from the germline V gene are SNHLY and FYNNEI. With 5 bases clipped from V and 4 bases from J, the junction kept 16 bases outside the gene matches. This CDR3 contains 17 residues. CDR3 coding DNA: TGTGCCAGCAGTTTACCCATTGACAGGGCTCAGAGCACTGAAGCTTTCTTT. This gives the protein CASSLPIDRAQSTEAFF. Using reference TRBV2 and TRBJ1-1 for the parts outside the CDR3, the full variable domain is EPEVTQTPSHQVTQMGQEVILRCVPISNHLYFYWYRQILGQKVEFLVSFYNNEISEKSEIFDDQFSVERPDGSNFTLKIRSTKLEDSAMYFCASSLPIDRAQSTEAFFGQGTRLTVV.

V and J are TRBV21-1 and TRBJ2-7; TRBD2 is taken as the D call from the table, unchecked against the DNA. TRBV21-1 is a documented pseudogene. This CDR3 has 20 amino acids. The CDR3 protein is CASSLSRLRLAGGTSYEQYF. CDR3 coding DNA: TGTGCCAGCAGCCTGAGCAGACTAAGGCTAGCGGGAGGGACATCCTACGAGCAGTACTTC.

This chain links TRBV29-1 with TRBJ2-1, with TRBD1 matching over 7 bases. This CDR3 region has 13 residues. Germline trimming cut 4 bases from V and 4 bases from J; bases unmatched to any gene: 4. Looked up from germline, CDR1 is SQVTM and CDR2 is ANQGSEA. CDR3 nucleotides: TGCAGCGTTGGGGCAGGGGGTTACAATGAGCAGTTCTTC. It specifies CSVGAGGYNEQFF.